These 8 T cell receptor beta chains originate from one sample sequenced in a study of T cells in Graves' hyperthyroidism and ophthalmopathy. RNA transcripts served as the template for amplifying TCR beta CDR3 regions. The HTBI primer set drove a first-round RT-PCR of the TCR CDR3. TCRdb re-analysed the multiplex PCR reads in MiXCR, keeping a single row per CDR3 protein. The table records about 350,000 distinct CDR3 sequences, more than 11% of them present only once. Sample: blood. These receptors were taken from a woman aged 25-40 years with Graves' hyperthyroidism.

Many counts were recorded for this clonotype. The CDR3 loop is CASSPRGGTGELFF. CDR3 bases: TGTGCCAGTAGCCCGAGGGGAGGTACCGGGGAGCTGTTTTTT. The chain employs TRBV25-1 and TRBJ2-2; D may be TRBD2 (6 bases). This CDR3 comprises 14 residues. Per the germline V gene, CDR1 is MGHDK and CDR2 is SYGVNS. V was pared by 9 bases and J by 5 bases, with 16 bases between.

The chain's CDR3 is CASSLDGGTTDTQYF. Written as DNA, the CDR3 is TGCGCCAGCAGCCTGGATGGCGGGACCACAGATACGCAGTATTTT. This chain uses TRBV5-1 with TRBJ2-3; perhaps TRBD2 as D (6 bases). This CDR3 spans 15 amino acids. The germline V gene encodes CDR1 SGHRS and CDR2 YFSETQ. Between the trimmed V and J ends, which lost 4 bases and 2 bases, there was a span of 14 bases.

This clonotype appeared many times. This chain uses TRBV6-1 with TRBJ2-1; D might be TRBD2 (5 bases). Trimming removed 4 bases from V and 3 bases from J, with 19 bases in between. The CDR3 is 17 residues long. CDR1 is MNHNS and CDR2 is SASEGT in the germline V gene. The CDR3 sequence is CASSVGVTHPGYNEQFF. Here the CDR3 DNA reads TGTGCCAGCAGTGTGGGAGTGACCCACCCTGGCTACAATGAGCAGTTCTTC.

This clonotype was picked up a small number of times. The V and J genes are TRBV4-2 and TRBJ2-7; TRBD1 agrees at 7 bases. The CDR3 has 15 residues. Germline loops: CDR1 LGHNA, CDR2 YNFKEQ. With V trimmed by 1 base and J by 2 bases, 5 bases remained unmatched. Here the CDR3 DNA reads TGTGCCAGCAGCCAAGGGGTCGGACAGGCCTACGAGCAGTACTTC. Encoded protein: CASSQGVGQAYEQYF.

This clonotype was picked up many times. The gene calls are TRBV6-2 or TRBV6-3 and TRBJ2-5; D is possibly TRBD2 (6 bases). Looked up from germline, CDR1 is MNHEY and CDR2 is SVGEGT. CDR3 length equals 15 residues. Trimming removed 10 bases from V and 3 bases from J, with 21 bases in between. CDR3 bases: TGTGCCATCCGGGCGGCTGGGGGGTCAAAAGAGACCCAGTACTTC. As protein: CAIRAAGGSKETQYF.

This clonotype was counted at least ten times. V usage is TRBV28 and J usage is TRBJ2-5; the match to TRBD2 covers 9 bases. The V gene end was trimmed by 6 bases and the J gene end by 5 bases; junction bases not matched to a gene: 7. CDR3 length: 14 amino acids. Looked up from germline, CDR1 is MDHEN and CDR2 is SYDVKM. The CDR3 bases are TGTGCCAGCAGGCCGGGTAGCGGGAGTGAGACCCAGTACTTC. Translated, it gives CASRPGSGSETQYF.

This clonotype was counted many times. The V and J genes are TRBV2 and TRBJ2-2, with D possibly being TRBD1 or TRBD2 (5 bases each). V was cut by 4 bases and J by 7 bases, with 22 bases left in between. CDR3 length: 17 residues. The V gene's germline CDR1 is SNHLY and CDR2 FYNNEI. Here the CDR3 DNA reads TGTGCCAGCAGTGCGGGGCGGAGAGCCGTAGCCGGCGGGGAGCTGTTTTTT. This gives the protein CASSAGRRAVAGGELFF.

This clonotype was observed a few times. The chain couples TRBV20-1 to TRBJ2-1; a possible D gene is TRBD2 (6 bases). From germline, CDR1 is DFQATT and CDR2 SNEGSKA (reference sequence). Trimming removed 3 bases at V and 6 bases at J, with 18 bases between. This CDR3 comprises 15 residues. CDR3 in DNA: TGCAGTGCTAGTCGGGCGGGACTCTCTCTCAATGAGCAGTTCTTC. Encoded protein: CSASRAGLSLNEQFF.